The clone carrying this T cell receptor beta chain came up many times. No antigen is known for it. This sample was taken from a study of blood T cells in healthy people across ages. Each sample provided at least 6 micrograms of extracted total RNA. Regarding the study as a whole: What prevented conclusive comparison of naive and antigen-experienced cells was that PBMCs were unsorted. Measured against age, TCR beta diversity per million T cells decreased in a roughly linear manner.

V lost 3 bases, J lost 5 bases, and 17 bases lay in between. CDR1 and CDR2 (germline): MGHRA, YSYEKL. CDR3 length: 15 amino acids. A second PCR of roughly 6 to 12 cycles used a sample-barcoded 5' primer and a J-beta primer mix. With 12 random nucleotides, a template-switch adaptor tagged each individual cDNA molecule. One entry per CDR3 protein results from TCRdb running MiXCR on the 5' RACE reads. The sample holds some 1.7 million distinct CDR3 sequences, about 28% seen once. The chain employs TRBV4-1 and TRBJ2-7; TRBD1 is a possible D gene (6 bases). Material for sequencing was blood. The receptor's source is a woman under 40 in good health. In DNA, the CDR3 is TGCGCCAGCAGCCACCCACAGGGTATAAGCGACGAGCAGTACTTC. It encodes CASSHPQGISDEQYF.